A single sample is the source of the 32 T cell receptor beta chains below, sequenced in a study of T cell changes during pregnancy in multiple sclerosis. Method: immunoSEQ multiplex PCR; TCRdb's copy keeps in-frame clones and lacks some. The repertoire holds tens of thousands of clones, roughly 92% seen once, with 3% to 4% in the top ten. The material was peripheral blood, obtained after pregnancy. These receptors were collected from a female donor in good health, enrolled as a control in a pregnancy study.

This chain links TRBV28 with TRBJ2-2; unclear D gene. The CDR3 sequence is 14 residues long. Trimming removed 6 bases at V and 4 bases at J, with 12 bases between. CDR1 and CDR2 from the germline V gene are MDHEN and SYDVKM. The CDR3 bases are TGTGCCAGCAGCCGCGCAGCTAGCACCGGGGAGCTGTTTTTT. Residues: CASSRAASTGELFF.

This chain connects TRBV6-1 to TRBJ2-4, with TRBD1 matching 9 bases. The germline V gene has CDR1 MNHNS and CDR2 SASEGT. The CDR3 sequence is 14 residues long. Trimming took 7 bases from V and 5 from J; bases not matched to a gene: 6. CDR3 sequence: CASNARTGENIQYF. CDR3 sequence (DNA): TGTGCCAGCAACGCGAGGACAGGGGAAAACATTCAGTACTTC.

This CDR3 is CAISDHRGYNEQFF. CDR3 nucleotides: TGTGCCATCAGCGACCATAGGGGCTACAATGAGCAGTTCTTC. The chain couples TRBV10-3 to TRBJ2-1, with a tentative D call TRBD1 (5 bases). Germline CDR1 reads ENHRY; CDR2 reads SYGVKD. The CDR3 contains 14 residues. The V and J ends lost 6 bases and 3 bases respectively, with 12 bases between them.

The J gene is TRBJ2-7, the V gene TRBV6-1, with a weak D call TRBD1 (5 bases). Germline V CDR1 and CDR2: MNHNS, SASEGT. The V gene lost 4 bases and the J gene lost 4 bases, with 17 bases spanning the gap. CDR3 size: 15 residues. This CDR3 is CASSGEGAVGYEQYF. CDR3 nucleotide sequence: TGTGCCAGCAGTGGGGAAGGGGCCGTAGGATACGAGCAGTACTTC.

V is TRBV27 and J is TRBJ2-2; D ambiguous. The CDR3 is 11 residues long. Germline V gives CDR1 MNHEY, CDR2 SMNVEV (reference sequence). Trimming left V 3 bases short and J 6 bases short, with 2 bases between. CDR3 coding DNA: TGTGCCAGCAGTTTCTCCGGGGAGCTGTTTTTT. This codes for CASSFSGELFF.

V and J are TRBV27 and TRBJ1-5; 7 bases align to TRBD1. Germline trimming cut 5 bases from V and 2 bases from J; bases unmatched to any gene: 6. Germline V lookup: CDR1 MNHEY, CDR2 SMNVEV (reference sequence). The CDR3 covers 15 residues. For the CDR3, the DNA is TGTGCCAGCAGTATCGGGACAGACGGCAATCAGCCCCAGCATTTT. It codes for CASSIGTDGNQPQHF.

The chain recombines TRBV9 with TRBJ2-7; D not certain. V lost 0 bases to trimming and J lost 5 bases, with 12 bases between them. The germline V gene encodes CDR1 SGDLS and CDR2 YYNGEE. The CDR3 runs to 14 residues. CDR3 DNA sequence: TGTGCCAGCAGCGTAGAGAATAGCTTCGACGAGCAGTACTTC. Its translation is CASSVENSFDEQYF.

The chain is built from TRBV7-9 and TRBJ2-3; D not certain. This CDR3 is 14 amino acids long. CDR1 and CDR2 from the germline V gene are SEHNR and FQNEAQ (reference sequence). Trimming took 3 bases from V and 1 from J, leaving 8 bases between them. In DNA form, the CDR3 reads TGTGCCAGCAGCTTGGCCCGGGGCACAGATACGCAGTATTTT. It specifies CASSLARGTDTQYF.

The CDR3 reads CASSSGQFYEQYF. As DNA, the CDR3 is TGCGCCAGCAGCTCGGGACAGTTCTACGAGCAGTACTTC. The rearrangement uses TRBV5-1 and TRBJ2-7, with TRBD1 matching 7 bases. The V and J ends lost 3 bases and 3 bases, in that order; junction bases with no gene match: 3. The CDR3 length is 13 residues. The germline gives CDR1 SGHRS, CDR2 YFSETQ. Complete variable domain (other parts from reference TRBV5-1 and TRBJ2-7): KAGVTQTPRYLIKTRGQQVTLSCSPISGHRSVSWYQQTPGQGLQFLFEYFSETQRNKGNFPGRFSGRQFSNSRSEMNVSTLELGDSALYLCASSSGQFYEQYFGPGTRLTVT.

The chain employs TRBV14 and TRBJ2-1; 7 bases are a match to TRBD1. Germline V gene data show CDR1 as SGHDN and CDR2 as FVKESK. V shed 0 bases, J shed 3 bases, and the junction held 2 bases outside the gene matches. The length of the CDR3 is 15 residues. CDR3 amino acids: CASSQEQGYYNEQFF. The DNA of the CDR3 is TGTGCCAGCAGCCAAGAACAGGGGTACTACAATGAGCAGTTCTTC.

The chain is built from TRBV5-1 and TRBJ1-1; no reliable D call. This CDR3 is 14 amino acids long. V lost 0 bases and J 1 base, leaving 7 bases between the germline ends. In germline, CDR1 is SGHRS, CDR2 YFSETQ. Here the CDR3 reads CASSLERRNTEAFF. DNA of the CDR3: TGCGCCAGCAGCTTGGAACGGAGGAACACTGAAGCTTTCTTT.

V usage is TRBV25-1 and J usage is TRBJ1-1; D possibly corresponds to TRBD1 (5 bases). The germline CDR1 and CDR2 sequences are MGHDK and SYGVNS. The CDR3 is 13 amino acids. Trimming left V 8 bases short and J 0 bases short, with 10 bases between. The CDR3 here is CASLQDLNTEAFF. CDR3 nucleotide sequence: TGTGCCAGCCTACAGGATCTGAACACTGAAGCTTTCTTT.

CDR3 nucleotide sequence: TGTGCCGCCCGGGACAGGCCAGGGACTGAAGCTTTCTTT. Protein product: CAARDRPGTEAFF. The chain joins TRBV28 to TRBJ1-1; 8 nucleotides align to TRBD1. Germline-derived CDR1 and CDR2 are MDHEN and SYDVKM. The CDR3 has 13 amino acids. The junction had 10 bases not matched to a gene; V was cut back by 11 bases and J by 5 bases.

V gene TRBV10-3 combines with J gene TRBJ1-2, with D unclear. This CDR3 is built from 16 residues. Per germline, CDR1 ENHRY and CDR2 SYGVKD. Trimming stripped 8 bases from V and 0 bases from J, with 19 bases between. This chain's CDR3 is CAIPTPGGQANYGYTF. The CDR3 bases are TGTGCCATCCCGACCCCGGGAGGCCAAGCTAACTATGGCTACACCTTC.

V and J are TRBV4-2 and TRBJ1-4; 9 bases align to TRBD1. This CDR3 spans 13 amino acids. V was clipped by 4 bases and J by 8 bases; unmatched bases: 2. Looked up from germline, CDR1 is LGHNA and CDR2 is YNFKEQ. Here the CDR3 reads CASSPGQGEKLFF. The CDR3 nucleotides read TGTGCCAGCAGCCCGGGACAGGGAGAAAAACTGTTTTTT.

DNA of the CDR3: TGTGCCAGCAGTGAATTTCAGACACAAGAGACCCAGTACTTC. As protein: CASSEFQTQETQYF. This chain links TRBV2 with TRBJ2-5, with D unclear. CDR3 length: 14 residues. Germline assignment: CDR1 SNHLY and CDR2 FYNNEI. V was clipped by 2 bases and J by 2 bases, with 9 bases between them.

This clone was seen only once. This chain joins TRBV6-1 and TRBJ2-3, with 8 bases matching TRBD1. J gave up 4 bases and V 2 bases, and 2 bases lay outside the gene matches. The CDR3 is 14 residues long. CDR1 MNHNS and CDR2 SASEGT come from the germline V gene. The CDR3 region is CASSESGGADTQYF. The CDR3 coding sequence is TGTGCCAGCAGTGAATCAGGGGGCGCAGATACGCAGTATTTT.

This rearrangement joins TRBV4-2 to TRBJ1-1, with 9 bases lining up with TRBD1. The CDR3 has 13 amino acids. Germline values: CDR1 LGHNA, CDR2 YNFKEQ. The junction had 7 bases not matched to a gene; V was cut back by 4 bases and J by 10 bases. CDR3 sequence reads: CASSPQGALGAFF. CDR3 nucleotide sequence: TGTGCCAGCAGCCCACAGGGGGCATTAGGAGCTTTCTTT.

Only one count was recorded for this clone. The chain uses TRBV15 and TRBJ2-5; 12 bases fit TRBD2. The CDR3 is made up of 16 amino acids. The germline gives CDR1 LNHNV, CDR2 YYDKDF (reference sequence). V lost 2 bases and J lost 5; bases outside the gene matches: 6. The CDR3 protein is CATSRPLAGGEETQYF. The CDR3 coding sequence is TGTGCCACCAGCAGACCACTAGCGGGGGGAGAGGAGACCCAGTACTTC.

The rearrangement uses TRBV29-1 and TRBJ2-7, with D maybe TRBD2 (5 bases). V was shortened by 7 bases and J by 2 bases, with 15 bases between the two germline ends. The V gene's germline CDR1 is SQVTM and CDR2 ANQGSEA. The CDR3 is 13 amino acids. CDR3 sequence reads: CSDLKRGPYEQYF. For the CDR3, the DNA is TGCAGCGATCTTAAACGGGGTCCCTACGAGCAGTACTTC.

The V gene is TRBV28, the J gene TRBJ1-1; no clear D. The germline V gene has CDR1 MDHEN and CDR2 SYDVKM. This CDR3 contains 13 residues. V lost 2 bases and J 1 base, leaving 5 bases between the germline ends. DNA for the CDR3: TGTGCCAGCAGTTTAAAGCCGAACACTGAAGCTTTCTTT. This encodes CASSLKPNTEAFF. The full variable domain, in which reference TRBV28 and TRBJ1-1 provide the parts outside the CDR3, is DVKVTQSSRYLVKRTGEKVFLECVQDMDHENMFWYRQDPGLGLRLIYFSYDVKMKEKGDIPEGYSVSREKKERFSLILESASTNQTSMYLCASSLKPNTEAFFGQGTRLTVV.

V is TRBV6-1 and J is TRBJ2-7; 10 nucleotides match TRBD1. V shed 7 bases, J shed 5 bases, and the junction held 8 bases outside the gene matches. Germline assignment: CDR1 MNHNS and CDR2 SASEGT. This CDR3 comprises 14 residues. DNA for the CDR3: TGTGCCAGCACCGGGACAGGGGATTTGCACGAGCAGTACTTC. Residues: CASTGTGDLHEQYF.

The gene calls are TRBV9 and TRBJ2-7; 9 bases agree with TRBD2. Germline V gives CDR1 SGDLS, CDR2 YYNGEE. This CDR3 contains 16 residues. Losses at the gene ends were 3 bases for V and 4 bases for J; bases not matched to a gene: 11. CDR3: CASSARLAGEVYEQYF. The CDR3 bases are TGTGCCAGCAGCGCCCGTTTAGCGGGAGAAGTGTACGAGCAGTACTTC.

V gene TRBV7-9 combines with J gene TRBJ1-1; 9 bases map to TRBD1. The germline CDR1 and CDR2 sequences are SEHNR and FQNEAQ (reference sequence). The CDR3 contains 16 residues. V gave up 4 bases and J gave up 1 base; unmatched junction bases: 7. The chain's CDR3 is CASSSEQGQGNTEAFF. The CDR3 nucleotides are TGTGCCAGCAGCTCTGAGCAGGGACAGGGGAACACTGAAGCTTTCTTT.

J is TRBJ2-7 and V is TRBV21-1; the DNA was not compared with TRBD2, the D call given in the table. TRBV21-1 is a listed pseudogene. The CDR3 extends over 20 amino acids. CDR3 amino acids: CASSKNREGCGWGRNNEQYF. CDR3 sequence (DNA): TGTGCCAGCAGCAAGAACCGAGAGGGATGTGGCTGGGGGAGGAACAACGAGCAGTACTTC.

This chain links TRBV7-3 with TRBJ2-5; 8 nucleotides align to TRBD2. CDR1 SGHTA and CDR2 FQGTGA come from the germline V gene. J was trimmed by 5 bases and V by 5 bases; bases with no gene match: 4. The CDR3 runs to 13 residues. Written as DNA, the CDR3 is TGTGCCAGCAGCCAAGCGGGAGTGGAGACCCAGTACTTC. This codes for CASSQAGVETQYF.

J is TRBJ2-4 and V is TRBV7-8; no reliable D call. The CDR3 is 15 residues long. Germline CDR1 reads SGHVS; CDR2 reads FQNEAQ. V was shortened by 5 bases and J by 5 bases, with 16 bases between the two germline ends. The DNA for the CDR3 is TGTGCCAGCAGCCAGAGATGGGCCCGTGAAAACATTCAGTACTTC. Translated: CASSQRWARENIQYF.

This clone occurred a few times. The rearrangement joins TRBV6-1 to TRBJ2-2; D may be TRBD1 (6 bases). This CDR3 spans 14 amino acids. V dropped 1 base and J dropped 5 bases, with 8 bases sitting between them. Germline loops: CDR1 MNHNS, CDR2 SASEGT. CDR3 protein: CASSEGQETGELFF. For the CDR3, the DNA is TGTGCCAGCAGTGAAGGACAGGAAACCGGGGAGCTGTTTTTT.

This chain uses TRBV9 with TRBJ2-1, with D possibly matching TRBD1 (6 bases). The CDR3 covers 13 residues. Trimming removed 5 bases at V and 4 bases at J, with 10 bases between. The germline V gene has CDR1 SGDLS and CDR2 YYNGEE. The CDR3: CASRGAGYNEQFF. DNA for the CDR3: TGTGCCAGCAGGGGGGCTGGGTACAATGAGCAGTTCTTC. Drawing the rest from reference TRBV9 and TRBJ2-1, the complete variable domain is DSGVTQTPKHLITATGQRVTLRCSPRSGDLSVYWYQQSLDQGLQFLIQYYNGEERAKGNILERFSAQQFPDLHSELNLSSLELGDSALYFCASRGAGYNEQFFGPGTRLTVL.

The chain couples TRBV7-2 to TRBJ1-6; 8 positions agree with TRBD1. Germline-derived CDR1 and CDR2 are SGHTA and FQGNSA. The CDR3 runs 15 residues. Trimming removed 5 bases from V and 6 bases from J; junction bases left unmatched: 6. The CDR3 loop reads CASSLGQGGNSPLHF. In nucleotides, the CDR3 is TGTGCCAGCAGCCTCGGACAGGGCGGTAATTCACCCCTCCACTTT.

This chain links TRBV6-4 with TRBJ1-1; a possible D gene is TRBD1 (5 bases). CDR3 length: 15 residues. The germline V gene encodes CDR1 MRHNA and CDR2 SNTAGT. The germline V and J ends were trimmed by 3 bases and 1 base, with 12 bases remaining between them. DNA of the CDR3: TGTGCCAGCAGTGAAGGGACCGGGGGGAACACTGAAGCTTTCTTT. Its translation: CASSEGTGGNTEAFF.

V and J are TRBV6-4 and TRBJ2-3, with 8 bases aligning to TRBD1. There are 15 residues in the CDR3. Germline values: CDR1 MRHNA, CDR2 SNTAGT. The ends lost 3 bases at V and 4 bases at J; junction bases unmatched: 6. CDR3 sequence (DNA): TGTGCCAGCAGTGAAGGGGCAGGGGGCGCAGATACGCAGTATTTT. Translating gives CASSEGAGGADTQYF.